These T cell receptor beta chains were read from a single sample in a study of memory CD4+ T cells and cytomegalovirus serostatus. Generated by immunoSEQ multiplex PCR, the TCRdb table keeps only in-frame clones and is missing some. Found here are some 50,000 clones, 60% to 80% of them singletons; the top ten hold approximately 0.6%. Sequencing input: memory CD4+ T cells from blood. The receptors derive from an adult in good health and CMV-seronegative. The conserved cysteine and the conserved F or W are not part of the CDR3 here.

TRBV19 | ASSIDSGGTGELF
TRBV6-1 | ASSEWDGNYEQY
TRBV7-2 | ASSLIGGSTDTQY
TRBV13 | ASSLGPQFLSGNTIY
TRBV5-1 | ASSLASTSGGASYNEQF
TRBV5-1 | ASSLGQGLGANVLT
TRBV14 | ASSHSHEQY
TRBV19 | ASRGQLAGDYEQF
TRBV30 | AWSPDRGWTEAF
TRBV11-1 | ASSFGLKATDTQY
TRBV4-1 | ASSPTTSGVWDTQY
TRBV7-3 | ASSASGNTEAF
TRBV6-1 | ASRLPGPQSGTQY
TRBV7-2 | ASSVTGQVLHGYT
TRBV13 | ASSAARSWSNGYT
TRBV29-1 | SVVLRGASTDTQY
TRBV7-9 | ASSFTGQGYGYT
TRBV6-1 | ATSGGLVRETQY
TRBV27 | ASSSRGSTEAF
TRBV6-4 | ASGVTSGGDNEQF
TRBV7-9 | ASSLGAGMSEQY
TRBV5-6 | ASSLAGGEETQY
TRBV14 | ASSQESVGIAGELF
TRBV18 | ASSPTRAGGSSYNEQF
TRBV11-3 | ASSATGQGTGELF
TRBV15 | ATSPRFPRDRGKDTQY
TRBV5-1 | ASSLGTSGYSNSYEQY
TRBV7-2 | ASSITGTSAYNEQF
TRBV7-3 | ASSFLGRETQY
TRBV7-2 | ASSHANSPLH
TRBV5-5 | ASSFTGGGNTIY
TRBV18 | ASSPRDRGISPLH
TRBV6-1 | ASSESRRETQY
TRBV30 | AWSVLLGDTQY
TRBV20-1 | SAHTDYEQY
TRBV6-5 | ASSYSIGISPLH
TRBV2 | ASSRDSAVDEQF
TRBV18 | ASSPGQGPYEQY
TRBV18 | ASSPTHSGNTIY
TRBV6-1 | ASSEWGLKGNTGELF
TRBV6-1 | ASTGHSPGEKLF
TRBV2 | ASSEGTGNNSPLH
TRBV5-1 | ASSTGAKGTDTQY
TRBV5-6 | ASSLPGGLTGELF
TRBV29-1 | SVTGRMNTEAF
TRBV27 | ASSLLGGRVEQF
TRBV7-2 | ASRAGLANEQF
TRBV18 | ASSYFGTGFDSGNTIY
TRBV7-9 | ASSPPILGMNTEAF
TRBV9 | ASSVGTATAYGYT
TRBV10-3 | AISETRLGDTQY
TRBV6-1 | ASSNRGVGYGYT
TRBV25-1 | ASSDWGAGETQY
TRBV7-9 | ASSFLAKTDTQY
TRBV5-1 | ASRAERQNLKKGDEKLF